This T cell receptor (beta chain) was identified during a study of T cells in localized non-small cell lung cancer. TCRdb's table, derived via immunoSEQ multiplex PCR, lists solely in-frame clones and lacks some. This table has 25,000 to 30,000 clones, 80% to 90% appearing once. Trimming removed 1 base from V and 4 bases from J, with 14 bases in between. Looked up from germline, CDR1 is MGHRA and CDR2 is YSYEKL. CDR3 length: 15 residues. The TCR comes from a woman between 18 and 49 years old with stage I lung adenocarcinoma. The V and J genes are TRBV4-1 and TRBJ2-7, with D maybe TRBD2 (5 bases). The sequenced sample was peripheral blood, obtained before any cancer treatment. The CDR3 nucleotides are TGCGCCAGCAGCCAAGTAGACGACACGGGATACGAGCAGTACTTC. Translation: CASSQVDDTGYEQYF.